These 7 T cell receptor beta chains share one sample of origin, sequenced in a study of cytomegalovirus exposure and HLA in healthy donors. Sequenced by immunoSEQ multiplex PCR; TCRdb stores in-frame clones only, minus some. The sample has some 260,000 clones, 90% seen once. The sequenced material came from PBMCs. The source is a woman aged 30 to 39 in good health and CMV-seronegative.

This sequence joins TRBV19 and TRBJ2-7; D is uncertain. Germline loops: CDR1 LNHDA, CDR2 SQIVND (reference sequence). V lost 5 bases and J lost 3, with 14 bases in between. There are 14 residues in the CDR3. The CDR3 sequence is CASSPGSYNYEQYF. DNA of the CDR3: TGTGCCAGTAGTCCGGGCAGCTATAACTACGAGCAGTACTTC.

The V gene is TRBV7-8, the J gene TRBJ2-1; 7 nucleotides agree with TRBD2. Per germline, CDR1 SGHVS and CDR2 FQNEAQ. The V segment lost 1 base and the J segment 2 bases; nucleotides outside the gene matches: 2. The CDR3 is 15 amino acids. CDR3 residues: CASSLVGGAYNEQFF. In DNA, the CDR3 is TGTGCCAGCAGCTTAGTGGGAGGGGCCTACAATGAGCAGTTCTTC.

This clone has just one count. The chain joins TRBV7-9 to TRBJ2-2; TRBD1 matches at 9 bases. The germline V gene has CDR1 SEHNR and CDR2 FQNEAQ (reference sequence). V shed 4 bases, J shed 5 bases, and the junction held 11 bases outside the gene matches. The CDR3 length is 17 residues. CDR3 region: CASSSRLGQGETGELFF. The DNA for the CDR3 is TGTGCCAGCAGCTCAAGGTTGGGACAGGGAGAAACCGGGGAGCTGTTTTTT.

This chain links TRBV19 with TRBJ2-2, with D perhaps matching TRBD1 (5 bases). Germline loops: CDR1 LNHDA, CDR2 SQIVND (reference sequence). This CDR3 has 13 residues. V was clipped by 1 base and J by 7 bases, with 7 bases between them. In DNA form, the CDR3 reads TGTGCCAGTAGTATAGGGGGCAACGGGGAGCTGTTTTTT. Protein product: CASSIGGNGELFF.

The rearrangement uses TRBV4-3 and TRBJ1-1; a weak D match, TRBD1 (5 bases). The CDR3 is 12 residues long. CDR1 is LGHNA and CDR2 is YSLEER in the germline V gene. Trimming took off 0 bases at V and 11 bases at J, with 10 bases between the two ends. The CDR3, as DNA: TGCGCCAGCAGCCAAGAGGTGGGGCGGGCTTTCTTT. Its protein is CASSQEVGRAFF.

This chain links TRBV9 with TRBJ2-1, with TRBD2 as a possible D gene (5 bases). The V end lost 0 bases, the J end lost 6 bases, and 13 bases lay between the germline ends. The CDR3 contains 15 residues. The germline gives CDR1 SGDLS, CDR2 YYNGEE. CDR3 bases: TGTGCCAGCAGCGTAGTTGGGGAGAAACCCAATGAGCAGTTCTTC. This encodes CASSVVGEKPNEQFF.

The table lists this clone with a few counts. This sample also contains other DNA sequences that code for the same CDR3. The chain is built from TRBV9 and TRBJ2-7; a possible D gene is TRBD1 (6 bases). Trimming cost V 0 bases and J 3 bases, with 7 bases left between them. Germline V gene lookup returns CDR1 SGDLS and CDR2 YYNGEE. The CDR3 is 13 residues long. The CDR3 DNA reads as TGTGCCAGCAGCGTAGGACAGGACTACGAGCAGTACTTC. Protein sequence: CASSVGQDYEQYF.